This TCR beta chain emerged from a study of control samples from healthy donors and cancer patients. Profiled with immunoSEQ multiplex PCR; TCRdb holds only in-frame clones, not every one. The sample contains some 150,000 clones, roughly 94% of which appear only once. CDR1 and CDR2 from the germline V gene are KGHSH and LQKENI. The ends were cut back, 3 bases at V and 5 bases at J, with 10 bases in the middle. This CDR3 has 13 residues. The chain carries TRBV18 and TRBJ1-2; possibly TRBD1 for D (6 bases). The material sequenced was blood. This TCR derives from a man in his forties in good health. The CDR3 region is CASSPGGGYGYTF. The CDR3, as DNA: TGTGCCAGCTCACCTGGAGGGGGTTATGGCTACACCTTC.